The sequence of this TCR beta chain was determined in a study of T-cell reconstitution after alpha-beta-depleted transplantation in children. Worth noting for this clonotype: Its cognate antigen is unknown.

A library of TCRbeta sequences, prepared with unique molecular identifiers, was generated. TCRdb called the PCR reads again in MiXCR, with one record for every CDR3 protein. The profile shows 300,000 to 400,000 distinct CDR3 sequences, about a sixth of them singletons. Study conclusions and caveats: One year after transplant, T-cell counts and diversity came mostly from newly produced T cells. Diversity of TCRbeta at day 60 was high in some patients, arising from surviving recipient T cells and thymic progenitors. Several hundred rapidly expanded clones from non-depleted graft cells reportedly supplied alpha-beta T cells about two months post-transplant.

The clonotype comes from a male patient aged 2 to 10 who had a stem cell transplant for acute lymphoblastic leukemia, so the T cells may come from the graft donor. The input for sequencing was PBMCs, mostly from graft donor cells, taken 360 days after TCRalphabeta/CD19-depleted stem cell transplant.

The CDR3 nucleotides read TGCGCCAGCAGCCGATCCAGGGGGGCCACAGATACGCAGTATTTT. It yields the protein CASSRSRGATDTQYF. The rearrangement uses TRBV5-1 and TRBJ2-3, with a possible D match to TRBD1 (7 bases). This CDR3 has 15 residues. The germline V and J ends were trimmed by 4 bases and 2 bases, with 14 bases remaining between them. Germline V gene lookup returns CDR1 SGHRS and CDR2 YFSETQ.